This TCR beta chain was identified during a study of cytomegalovirus exposure and HLA in healthy donors. Study-wide points: Rarity marked most TCR sequences, yet some public TCRs occurred in many donors. Upon later analysis, TCR association rates were observed to vary by HLA locus, being highest for DRB1 and lowest for HLA-C.

Donors in the study were healthy people who gave bone marrow. V lost 3 bases, J lost 6 bases, and 12 bases lay in between. Germline values: CDR1 SGHRS, CDR2 YFSETQ. This CDR3 has 13 amino acids. A few counts support this clone. Its target is not known. This PCR relied on a set of 60 Vbeta primers and 13 Jbeta primers. Clones were read by immunoSEQ multiplex PCR, and TCRdb kept only the in-frame ones, dropping some. The table includes around 190,000 clones, about 80% detected once. This chain connects TRBV5-1 to TRBJ1-1; D may be TRBD1 (5 bases). Sequencing was performed on PBMCs. This receptor was obtained from a man aged 35-49 years in good health and CMV-seropositive. The CDR3: CASSWGEGAEAFF. For the CDR3, the DNA is TGCGCCAGCAGCTGGGGGGAGGGTGCTGAAGCTTTCTTT.